Reported below is one T cell receptor beta chain. The target antigen is unknown. The CDR3 extends over 14 amino acids. The V gene lost 4 bases and the J gene lost 9 bases, with 18 bases spanning the gap. The V gene's germline CDR1 is SQVTM and CDR2 ANQGSEA. Generated by immunoSEQ multiplex PCR, the TCRdb table keeps only in-frame clones and is missing some. The sample yields about 190,000 clones, around 92% seen once. These data are taken from a study of T cell responses to AZD1222 COVID-19 vaccine. Study-level points and caveats: The sample set comprised mostly white British donors with more females, and clonal diversity was possibly underestimated. The CD4 TCRs associated with vaccination extended across spike and predominated at 160-218 and 743-854. Among those given AZD1222, only five or six were seropositive at baseline.

The rearrangement joins TRBV29-1 to TRBJ1-4; TRBD1 is a possible D gene (5 bases). Sequenced here: peripheral blood, sampled on day 0 of AZD1222 vaccination. The sequence was collected from an adult in good health. CDR3 loop: CSVVTRDSDQKLFF. CDR3 nucleotide sequence: TGCAGCGTTGTAACTCGGGACTCTGATCAAAAACTGTTTTTT.